What follows is one T cell receptor (beta chain) and its context. This sample stems from a study of CD8 T cells in Susac syndrome. V was shortened by 6 bases and J by 0 bases, with 12 bases between the two germline ends. The CDR3 runs 14 residues. Looked up from germline, CDR1 is SGHRS and CDR2 is YFSETQ. A quantity of about 0.5 to 1 ug RNA underwent reverse transcription using random hexamers. A multiplex approach, immunoSEQ multiplex PCR, amplified TCR beta CDR3 across 54 Vbeta and 13 Jbeta. TCRdb re-derived calls from the immunoSEQ multiplex PCR reads in MiXCR, one entry per CDR3 protein. This sample yields fewer than 250,000 distinct CDR3 sequences, of which 80% to 95% are seen a single time; 0.095% to 0.12% belongs to the top ten. CD8+ and CD4+ T cells circulating in blood were sequenced for TCR beta.

The genes are TRBV5-1 and TRBJ1-2; unclear D gene. The TCR was taken from a human donor in good health. Sequenced material: CD4+ T cells from PBMCs. CDR3 DNA sequence: TGCGCCAGCAAATTCACTACAGCTAACTATGGCTACACCTTC. This encodes CASKFTTANYGYTF.